This T cell receptor (beta chain) was captured in a study of T cell responses to AZD1222 COVID-19 vaccine. CDR3 length: 14 amino acids. V lost 4 bases and J lost 0, with 8 bases in between. Germline loops: CDR1 ENHRY, CDR2 SYGVKD. The protocol was immunoSEQ multiplex PCR, while the TCRdb copy is restricted to in-frame clones and leaves out a portion. The table has almost 95,000 clones, around 84% seen once; the top ten hold about 4.5%. The source was peripheral blood, collected 28 days after the second AZD1222 dose. This receptor was taken from an adult who received the AZD1222 COVID-19 vaccine. This chain links TRBV10-3 with TRBJ2-3; D is uncertain. The CDR3 DNA reads TGTGCCATCAGTGGGTCAGGTAGCACAGATACGCAGTATTTT. As protein: CAISGSGSTDTQYF.